This is a list of T cell receptor beta chains from one sample in a study of somatic mutations in cytotoxic T cells in rheumatoid arthritis. Measured with immunoSEQ multiplex PCR; TCRdb has only the in-frame clones, and not every one. The table lists approximately 18,000 clones, 74% of them singletons, with about 5% in the top ten. The sample taken for sequencing was CD8+ T cells sorted from blood. These receptors came from a man aged 60 to 75 in good health. CDR3s include the opening cysteine and the closing phenylalanine or tryptophan.

V	J	CDR3
TRBV10-3	TRBJ2-3	CAMAGGRGDTQYF
TRBV27	TRBJ2-1	CASSSVNWYNEQFF
TRBV25-1	TRBJ2-7	CASSTQGGGEQYF
TRBV7-8	TRBJ2-2	CASSLVRGPPNTGELFF
TRBV30	TRBJ1-3	CAWTQGFGNTIYF
TRBV13	TRBJ2-7	CASSHGGGTVEEQYF
TRBV2	TRBJ1-2	CASSDPGQGSDYGYTF
TRBV9	TRBJ2-2	CASSVPRTSGSTGELFF
TRBV7-8	TRBJ1-5	CASSLGGDRRNQPQHF
TRBV27	TRBJ2-5	CASSLQLNGETQYF
TRBV9	TRBJ1-5	CASSVGTGGAQHF
TRBV6-5	TRBJ2-7	CASSYRQGANEQYF
TRBV11-1	TRBJ2-7	CASSLASGSYEQYF
TRBV7-3	TRBJ2-3	CASSSTGGEADTQYF
TRBV11-3	TRBJ2-1	CASSLLGGEQFF
TRBV7-6	TRBJ2-3	CASSGGRWADTQYF
TRBV19	TRBJ2-2	CASSAGGIGELFF
TRBV23-1	TRBJ2-7	CASSSREAGEQYF
TRBV11-1	TRBJ2-7	CASSRLAGDGEQYF
TRBV7-6	TRBJ2-3	CASSPGRERTDTQYF
TRBV27	TRBJ2-7	CASSLEGYEQYF
TRBV7-7	TRBJ2-5	CASSLAHGQGRPQYF
TRBV19	TRBJ1-5	CASSQQGWGNQPQHF
TRBV5-6	TRBJ2-7	CASSLGITYEQYF
TRBV15	TRBJ2-1	CATSRDNSGTYNEQFF
TRBV5-1	TRBJ2-7	CASSLAADSSYEQYF
TRBV7-2	TRBJ2-3	CASSRGGAPTDTQYF
TRBV14	TRBJ2-6	CASRRTGTGANVLTF
TRBV5-1	TRBJ1-5	CASSPGDSKNQPQHF
TRBV19	TRBJ2-1	CASVPLAGAAYNEQFF
TRBV7-9	TRBJ2-5	CASSLDRVMQETQYF
TRBV9	-	CASSDAGGYEQYF
TRBV19	TRBJ2-5	CASSPGQGKTQYF
TRBV20-1	TRBJ1-1	CSARADTEAFF
TRBV19	TRBJ2-1	CASSMGSSYNEQFF
TRBV27	TRBJ2-1	CASSLAGHSYNEQFF
TRBV4-1	TRBJ1-2	CASSQSTGARGYTF
TRBV25-1	TRBJ2-5	CASSEYEFQKTQYF
TRBV5-8	TRBJ2-5	CASSLEYGTEETQYF
TRBV4-1	TRBJ2-7	CASSQVISGGNEQYF
TRBV7-9	TRBJ2-1	CASSLGRRLVVNYEQFF
TRBV5-6	TRBJ2-7	CASSLLVRGSYEQYF
TRBV5-1	TRBJ1-1	CASSLGQGITEAFF